Presented here are 16 T cell receptor beta chains from one specimen sequenced in a study of T cell responses to AZD1222 COVID-19 vaccine (TCRdb year 2021). The sample's time point label, decoded: about 28 days (+/-7) after the second vaccine dose. Receptor amplification or capture employed the immunoSEQ multiplex PCR assay. This immuneACCESS table, as held by TCRdb, lists in-frame sequences with V and J called but not all clones. Of the missing ones, under half trace to an unresolved V gene in checked studies; the others have no known cause. This sample has more than 75,000 clones in its table, and 83% of those were observed once. Jointly, the top ten make up about 1.3% of the sample. The sequenced sample was peripheral blood, obtained 28 days after the second AZD1222 dose. The receptors come from an adult who received the AZD1222 COVID-19 vaccine.

This clone appeared once. This chain connects TRBV27 to TRBJ1-1; D remains ambiguous. V was pared by 3 bases and J by 5 bases, with 13 bases between. The CDR3 is 14 residues long. Germline V gene data show CDR1 as MNHEY and CDR2 as SMNVEV (reference sequence). CDR3 nucleotide sequence: TGTGCCAGCAGTTTCGGCCGCGGGGTTACTGAAGCTTTCTTT. Translated, it gives CASSFGRGVTEAFF.

J is TRBJ2-5 and V is TRBV11-2, with D uncertain. Germline CDR1 and CDR2: SGHAT and FQNNGV. The CDR3 totals 14 residues. Trimming removed 4 bases at V and 4 bases at J, with 13 bases between. In DNA form, the CDR3 reads TGTGCCAGCAGCTCACCCGGGCGGAGAGAGACCCAGTACTTC. Residues: CASSSPGRRETQYF.

The chain employs TRBV30 and TRBJ2-7; no definite D call. CDR1 is GTSNPN and CDR2 is SVGIG in the germline V gene (reference sequence). V was trimmed by 0 bases and J by 5 bases, leaving 20 bases between them. There are 16 residues in the CDR3. CDR3 sequence (DNA): TGTGCCTGGAGTGTAGATTCTGGTGTGGGTACCCACGAGCAGTACTTC. As protein: CAWSVDSGVGTHEQYF.

This chain links TRBV9 with TRBJ1-2; D might be TRBD1 (6 bases). Per germline, CDR1 SGDLS and CDR2 YYNGEE. Deletions cut 4 bases from V and 6 bases from J, with 16 bases between. This CDR3 is built from 14 residues. CDR3 amino acids: CASSSLDRFDGYTF. DNA for the CDR3: TGTGCCAGCAGCAGTCTTGACAGGTTCGATGGCTACACCTTC.

The chain uses TRBV6-1 and TRBJ2-7; 10 bases map to TRBD1. Germline V lookup: CDR1 MNHNS, CDR2 SASEGT. With V trimmed by 2 bases and J by 2 bases, 3 bases remained unmatched. This CDR3 is 15 amino acids long. This chain's CDR3 is CASSEWGTGAYEQYF. CDR3 nucleotides: TGTGCCAGCAGTGAATGGGGGACAGGGGCCTACGAGCAGTACTTC.

The chain joins TRBV5-5 to TRBJ1-1; 7 bases agree with TRBD1. Trimming cost V 2 bases and J 0 bases; bases outside gene matches: 7. Germline CDR1 reads SGHKS; CDR2 reads YYEKEE (reference sequence). The CDR3 extends over 16 amino acids. The CDR3 DNA reads TGTGCCAGCAGCTTCGACAGGGCGATGGTGAACACTGAAGCTTTCTTT. This sequence encodes CASSFDRAMVNTEAFF.

The J gene is TRBJ1-1, the V gene TRBV28, with D possibly matching TRBD1 (6 bases). The CDR3 sequence is 15 residues long. The V gene lost 2 bases and the J gene lost 6 bases, with 16 bases spanning the gap. The germline V gene encodes CDR1 MDHEN and CDR2 SYDVKM. This CDR3 reads CASSLTGRRVPEAFF. The CDR3 region has the DNA TGTGCCAGCAGTTTAACAGGGCGAAGAGTGCCTGAAGCTTTCTTT.

V is TRBV30 and J is TRBJ2-2, with D tentatively TRBD2 (5 bases). Looked up from germline, CDR1 is GTSNPN and CDR2 is SVGIG (reference sequence). The CDR3 sequence is 14 residues long. V lost 8 bases to trimming and J lost 8 bases, with 21 bases between them. CDR3: CALTKKGVGGELFF. The DNA of the CDR3 is TGTGCCCTCACGAAGAAGGGAGTAGGTGGGGAGCTGTTTTTT.

The chain uses TRBV25-1 and TRBJ2-7; 9 bases align to TRBD2. The V and J ends lost 5 bases and 5 bases, in that order; junction bases with no gene match: 7. CDR1 MGHDK and CDR2 SYGVNS come from the germline V gene. This CDR3 region has 14 residues. In nucleotides, the CDR3 is TGTGCCAGCAGTAAGGCGGGAGGGCCCAACGAGCAGTACTTC. Translating it yields CASSKAGGPNEQYF.

V and J are TRBV7-9 and TRBJ1-2, with D maybe TRBD1 (5 bases). The CDR3 length is 14 residues. V lost 7 bases to trimming and J lost 3 bases, with 15 bases between them. The germline V gene has CDR1 SEHNR and CDR2 FQNEAQ (reference sequence). CDR3 region: CASTERGLDYGYTF. The CDR3 DNA reads as TGTGCCAGCACCGAAAGGGGTTTGGACTATGGCTACACCTTC.

This clone was observed a handful of times. V usage is TRBV28 and J usage is TRBJ1-4; D is unclear. The germline CDR1 and CDR2 sequences are MDHEN and SYDVKM. The CDR3 runs to 15 residues. V lost 6 bases, J lost 3 bases, and 14 bases lay in between. The CDR3 nucleotides are TGTGCCAGCAGCTCTGCAGCCGCGGCTAATGAAAAACTGTTTTTT. The encoded protein is CASSSAAAANEKLFF.

The chain combines TRBV11-1 with TRBJ2-7, with TRBD1 matching 8 bases. The CDR3 covers 14 residues. V lost 5 bases to trimming and J lost 0 bases; unmatched junction nucleotides: 3. Looked up from germline, CDR1 is SGHAT and CDR2 is FQDESV (reference sequence). Here the CDR3 DNA reads TGTGCCAGCAGCCTTACAGGGGGCTCCTACGAGCAGTACTTC. It translates to CASSLTGGSYEQYF.

The chain has TRBV5-6 and TRBJ2-1, with 9 bases fitting TRBD2. Losses at the gene ends were 4 bases for V and 4 bases for J; bases not matched to a gene: 18. Looked up from germline, CDR1 is SGHDT and CDR2 is YYEEEE. This CDR3 region has 19 residues. CDR3 region: CASSPLLPTTSGAYNEQFF. DNA of the CDR3: TGTGCCAGCAGCCCCCTCCTCCCCACGACTAGCGGAGCATACAATGAGCAGTTCTTC.

V and J are TRBV5-1 and TRBJ2-6, with 9 bases fitting TRBD1. Trimming removed 3 bases from V and 0 bases from J; junction bases left unmatched: 7. Germline V gives CDR1 SGHRS, CDR2 YFSETQ. This CDR3 is 18 amino acids long. The CDR3 region has the DNA TGCGCCAGCAGCTGGACAGGGGACCTCATCTCTGGGGCCAACGTCCTGACTTTC. It translates to CASSWTGDLISGANVLTF.

The chain joins TRBV28 to TRBJ1-5; possibly TRBD1 for D (6 bases). The CDR3 has 14 amino acids. From germline, CDR1 is MDHEN and CDR2 SYDVKM. With 7 bases removed from V and 2 bases from J, the gap between germline ends came to 12 bases. CDR3 region: CASTQQGGNQPQHF. DNA for the CDR3: TGTGCCAGCACCCAACAGGGTGGCAATCAGCCCCAGCATTTT.

This clone was picked up one time. V gene TRBV6-5 combines with J gene TRBJ1-2; TRBD1 matches at 9 bases. The trim removed 7 bases at V and 7 bases at J, leaving 13 bases unmatched. From germline, CDR1 is MNHEY and CDR2 SVGAGI. The CDR3 totals 15 residues. This chain's CDR3 is CASNEGGTGLVGYTF. The CDR3 coding sequence is TGTGCCAGCAACGAAGGAGGGACAGGGTTAGTTGGCTACACCTTC.